The rows below give T cell receptor beta chains drawn from one sample of a study of CD8 T cells in Susac syndrome. TCRdb reprocessed the immunoSEQ multiplex PCR reads with MiXCR, giving one entry per CDR3 protein. The sample holds 100,000 to 150,000 distinct CDR3 sequences, around 95% seen once. What was sequenced was CD4+ T cells from PBMCs. Receptor source: a human donor in good health. CDR3s include the opening cysteine and the closing phenylalanine or tryptophan. Fields, in order: J gene, V gene, D gene, clone size, CDR3 protein, CDR3 DNA. A D gene is named only where the DNA matches it firmly. The size of a clone is reported for some rows only, either as once, few or many, or as a class for expanded clones.

J gene: TRBJ2-2
V gene: TRBV6-6
D gene: -
clone size: once
CDR3 protein: CASSERTGELFF
CDR3 DNA: TGTGCCAGCAGCGAGCGGACCGGGGAGCTGTTTTTT

J gene: TRBJ1-4
V gene: TRBV7-9
D gene: -
clone size: -
CDR3 protein: CASSLEGWSEKLFF
CDR3 DNA: TGTGCCAGCAGCTTAGAGGGTTGGAGTGAAAAACTGTTTTTT

J gene: TRBJ2-7
V gene: TRBV10-1
D gene: -
clone size: -
CDR3 protein: CASPPSLGVAYEQYF
CDR3 DNA: TGCGCCAGCCCTCCCTCCCTCGGGGTGGCCTACGAGCAGTACTTC

J gene: TRBJ2-1
V gene: TRBV10-3
D gene: -
clone size: once
CDR3 protein: CAISEGNEQFF
CDR3 DNA: TGTGCCATCAGTGAGGGAAATGAGCAGTTCTTC

J gene: TRBJ2-7
V gene: TRBV30
D gene: TRBD2
clone size: -
CDR3 protein: CAWRLAASYEQYF
CDR3 DNA: TGTGCCTGGAGGCTAGCGGCCTCCTACGAGCAGTACTTC

J gene: TRBJ2-6
V gene: TRBV7-2
D gene: -
clone size: once
CDR3 protein: CASSLFPGANVLTF
CDR3 DNA: TGTGCCAGCAGCTTATTTCCTGGGGCCAACGTCCTGACTTTC

J gene: TRBJ1-1
V gene: TRBV7-9
D gene: -
clone size: once
CDR3 protein: CASSGRGDGTEAFF
CDR3 DNA: TGTGCCAGCAGCGGACGGGGCGACGGCACTGAAGCTTTCTTT

J gene: TRBJ2-4
V gene: TRBV10-3
D gene: -
clone size: -
CDR3 protein: CAISESTLVEAKNIQYF
CDR3 DNA: TGTGCCATCAGTGAGTCGACTCTGGTAGAAGCCAAAAACATTCAGTACTTC

J gene: TRBJ2-1
V gene: TRBV7-2
D gene: TRBD1
clone size: -
CDR3 protein: CASSLWTGDNEQFF
CDR3 DNA: TGTGCCAGCAGCTTATGGACAGGGGACAATGAGCAGTTCTTC

J gene: TRBJ1-1
V gene: TRBV18
D gene: TRBD1
clone size: -
CDR3 protein: CASSPSGQVNTEAFF
CDR3 DNA: TGTGCCAGCTCACCTTCCGGACAGGTGAACACTGAAGCTTTCTTT

J gene: TRBJ1-2
V gene: TRBV2
D gene: -
clone size: once
CDR3 protein: CASRETVGSGYTF
CDR3 DNA: TGTGCCAGCAGAGAGACAGTGGGGTCTGGCTACACCTTC

J gene: TRBJ2-1
V gene: TRBV20-1
D gene: TRBD2
clone size: once
CDR3 protein: CSASKTSGTNEQFF
CDR3 DNA: TGCAGTGCTAGTAAGACTAGCGGGACGAATGAGCAGTTCTTC

J gene: TRBJ1-1
V gene: TRBV18
D gene: -
clone size: -
CDR3 protein: CASSPSLTGKLNTEAFF
CDR3 DNA: TGTGCCAGCTCCCCCTCTTTAACAGGGAAACTGAACACTGAAGCTTTCTTT

J gene: TRBJ1-1
V gene: TRBV20-1
D gene: -
clone size: -
CDR3 protein: CSADGGMNTEAFF
CDR3 DNA: TGCAGTGCCGACGGTGGCATGAACACTGAAGCTTTCTTT

J gene: TRBJ2-6
V gene: TRBV6-6
D gene: -
clone size: -
CDR3 protein: CASSYATGVLTF
CDR3 DNA: TGTGCCAGCAGTTACGCCACAGGGGTCCTGACTTTC

J gene: TRBJ1-5
V gene: TRBV5-4
D gene: -
clone size: -
CDR3 protein: CASSLSGPDSNQPQHF
CDR3 DNA: TGTGCCAGCAGCTTGAGTGGTCCCGATAGCAATCAGCCCCAGCATTTT

J gene: TRBJ2-1
V gene: TRBV9
D gene: TRBD2
clone size: -
CDR3 protein: CASSVAGANYNEQFF
CDR3 DNA: TGTGCCAGCAGCGTGGCGGGAGCCAATTACAATGAGCAGTTCTTC

J gene: TRBJ2-2
V gene: TRBV6-2/TRBV6-3
D gene: -
clone size: -
CDR3 protein: CASSYSIWPTNTGELFF
CDR3 DNA: TGTGCCAGCAGTTACTCGATCTGGCCAACGAACACCGGGGAGCTGTTTTTT

J gene: TRBJ2-2
V gene: TRBV5-1
D gene: -
clone size: few
CDR3 protein: CASSLEGANTGELFF
CDR3 DNA: TGCGCCAGCAGCTTGGAGGGGGCGAACACCGGGGAGCTGTTTTTT

J gene: TRBJ1-5
V gene: TRBV6-2/TRBV6-3
D gene: -
clone size: -
CDR3 protein: CASRGGLGRTPQHF
CDR3 DNA: TGTGCCAGCAGGGGGGGTCTGGGGCGTACGCCCCAGCATTTT

J gene: TRBJ2-4
V gene: TRBV9
D gene: -
clone size: -
CDR3 protein: CASSALPPGAKNIQYF
CDR3 DNA: TGTGCCAGCAGCGCCCTCCCCCCGGGGGCCAAAAACATTCAGTACTTC

J gene: TRBJ2-3
V gene: TRBV12-5
D gene: -
clone size: -
CDR3 protein: CASGSGTASTDTQYF
CDR3 DNA: TGTGCTAGTGGTTCCGGGACGGCTAGCACAGATACGCAGTATTTT

J gene: TRBJ2-7
V gene: TRBV20-1
D gene: TRBD2
clone size: -
CDR3 protein: CSAPTYTSGTLNYEQYF
CDR3 DNA: TGCAGTGCCCCGACATACACTAGCGGGACCCTCAACTACGAGCAGTACTTC

J gene: TRBJ1-1
V gene: TRBV30
D gene: -
clone size: -
CDR3 protein: CAWMRDRNTEAFF
CDR3 DNA: TGTGCCTGGATGCGGGATCGGAACACTGAAGCTTTCTTT

J gene: TRBJ2-3
V gene: TRBV5-1
D gene: -
clone size: -
CDR3 protein: CASSLEAGSNTQYF
CDR3 DNA: TGCGCCAGCAGCTTGGAGGCGGGATCAAATACGCAGTATTTT

J gene: TRBJ2-7
V gene: TRBV18
D gene: -
clone size: -
CDR3 protein: CATSSGNLYEQYF
CDR3 DNA: TGTGCCACCTCCTCCGGGAACCTCTACGAGCAGTACTTC

J gene: TRBJ1-2
V gene: TRBV6-1
D gene: -
clone size: -
CDR3 protein: CASSESTAYGYTF
CDR3 DNA: TGTGCCAGCAGTGAATCGACAGCCTATGGCTACACCTTC

J gene: TRBJ2-5
V gene: TRBV5-8
D gene: TRBD2
clone size: -
CDR3 protein: CASHRLASRVQETQYF
CDR3 DNA: TGTGCCAGCCACCGACTAGCATCGAGGGTCCAAGAGACCCAGTACTTC

J gene: TRBJ1-1
V gene: TRBV19
D gene: TRBD1
clone size: -
CDR3 protein: CASSIVTGANTEAFF
CDR3 DNA: TGTGCCAGTAGTATTGTCACAGGGGCGAACACTGAAGCTTTCTTT

J gene: TRBJ2-1
V gene: TRBV5-1
D gene: TRBD2
clone size: -
CDR3 protein: CASSETSGSYNEQFF
CDR3 DNA: TGCGCCAGCAGTGAAACTAGCGGGTCCTACAATGAGCAGTTCTTC

J gene: TRBJ2-1
V gene: TRBV2
D gene: -
clone size: -
CDR3 protein: CASSDGTEQFF
CDR3 DNA: TGTGCCAGCAGCGACGGGACAGAGCAGTTCTTC

J gene: TRBJ2-7
V gene: TRBV29-1
D gene: TRBD2
clone size: once
CDR3 protein: CSATGLISSYEQYF
CDR3 DNA: TGCAGCGCTACGGGACTAATTAGCTCCTACGAGCAGTACTTC

J gene: TRBJ2-7
V gene: TRBV6-2/TRBV6-3
D gene: TRBD2
clone size: -
CDR3 protein: CASSLPGLAYEQYF
CDR3 DNA: TGTGCCAGCAGTCTACCGGGACTAGCTTACGAGCAGTACTTC

J gene: TRBJ2-2
V gene: TRBV2
D gene: TRBD1
clone size: -
CDR3 protein: CASSGGQATGELFF
CDR3 DNA: TGTGCCAGCAGTGGCGGACAGGCCACCGGGGAGCTGTTTTTT

J gene: TRBJ2-1
V gene: TRBV9
D gene: -
clone size: once
CDR3 protein: CASSGGGEKYNEQFF
CDR3 DNA: TGTGCCAGCAGCGGGGGGGGCGAGAAATACAATGAGCAGTTCTTC

J gene: TRBJ2-7
V gene: TRBV3-1
D gene: -
clone size: -
CDR3 protein: CASSRPLGGRHEQYF
CDR3 DNA: TGTGCCAGCAGCCGCCCTCTCGGGGGGCGGCACGAGCAGTACTTC

J gene: TRBJ2-1
V gene: TRBV6-2/TRBV6-3
D gene: TRBD2
clone size: -
CDR3 protein: CASKGTSGTPWGGEQFF
CDR3 DNA: TGTGCCAGCAAGGGGACTAGCGGGACTCCCTGGGGAGGTGAGCAGTTCTTC

J gene: TRBJ1-1
V gene: TRBV19
D gene: -
clone size: once
CDR3 protein: CATLKSGTGTEAFF
CDR3 DNA: TGTGCCACCTTAAAGTCCGGGACGGGAACTGAAGCTTTCTTT

J gene: TRBJ2-5
V gene: TRBV5-4
D gene: TRBD2
clone size: -
CDR3 protein: CASSRVVMSGGQETQYF
CDR3 DNA: TGTGCCAGCAGCCGCGTGGTTATGTCGGGAGGGCAAGAGACCCAGTACTTC

J gene: TRBJ2-5
V gene: TRBV12-3/TRBV12-4
D gene: TRBD2
clone size: -
CDR3 protein: CASSFSGSGQETQYF
CDR3 DNA: TGTGCCAGCAGTTTTAGCGGGAGCGGCCAAGAGACCCAGTACTTC

J gene: TRBJ2-2
V gene: TRBV24-1
D gene: -
clone size: once
CDR3 protein: CATSDPLRGGELFF
CDR3 DNA: TGTGCCACCAGTGATCCGCTTCGGGGCGGGGAGCTGTTTTTT

J gene: TRBJ2-5
V gene: TRBV7-2
D gene: -
clone size: -
CDR3 protein: CASSLESWYQETQYF
CDR3 DNA: TGTGCCAGCAGCTTAGAGTCCTGGTACCAAGAGACCCAGTACTTC

J gene: TRBJ2-2
V gene: TRBV12-3/TRBV12-4
D gene: -
clone size: -
CDR3 protein: CASSPGQLPGELFF
CDR3 DNA: TGTGCCAGCAGCCCCGGACAGCTTCCCGGGGAGCTGTTTTTT

J gene: TRBJ2-1
V gene: TRBV2
D gene: -
clone size: -
CDR3 protein: CASSPTLTYNEQFF
CDR3 DNA: TGTGCCAGCAGCCCCACCCTGACCTACAATGAGCAGTTCTTC

J gene: TRBJ1-1
V gene: TRBV19
D gene: -
clone size: -
CDR3 protein: CASSIAGGGTEAFF
CDR3 DNA: TGTGCCAGTAGTATAGCGGGGGGGGGCACTGAAGCTTTCTTT

J gene: TRBJ1-2
V gene: TRBV28
D gene: -
clone size: -
CDR3 protein: CASTPLFVRGRYGYTF
CDR3 DNA: TGTGCCAGCACTCCGTTATTTGTACGGGGGAGATATGGCTACACCTTC

J gene: TRBJ2-7
V gene: TRBV7-2
D gene: -
clone size: -
CDR3 protein: CASSLAQLEQYF
CDR3 DNA: TGTGCCAGCAGCCTCGCGCAGCTAGAGCAGTACTTC

J gene: TRBJ2-1
V gene: TRBV4-1
D gene: -
clone size: -
CDR3 protein: CASSFRVRVANEQFF
CDR3 DNA: TGCGCCAGCAGCTTTAGGGTTCGCGTGGCCAATGAGCAGTTCTTC

J gene: TRBJ1-2
V gene: TRBV7-9
D gene: TRBD1
clone size: -
CDR3 protein: CASSLSQGAYGYTF
CDR3 DNA: TGTGCCAGCAGCTTAAGTCAGGGGGCCTATGGCTACACCTTC

J gene: TRBJ1-4
V gene: TRBV18
D gene: -
clone size: -
CDR3 protein: CASSPGQAGEKLFF
CDR3 DNA: TGTGCCAGCTCACCCGGGCAAGCTGGTGAAAAACTGTTTTTT

J gene: TRBJ2-3
V gene: TRBV5-1
D gene: TRBD1
clone size: -
CDR3 protein: CASSLEGARTDTQYF
CDR3 DNA: TGCGCCAGCAGCTTGGAGGGGGCGAGGACAGATACGCAGTATTTT